The rows below give T cell receptor beta chains drawn from one sample of a study of patients and donors after allogeneic stem cell transplantation. TCRdb redid the calling of the RT-PCR reads with MiXCR, one entry per CDR3 protein. This sample has hundreds of thousands of distinct CDR3 sequences, with 16% found just once. The sequencing sample was made of blood, either unsorted or a sorted T cell fraction (not recorded which). The source of these receptors is a human donor who was either an allogeneic HSCT recipient or a stem cell or donor lymphocyte infusion donor (not recorded which). It is not recorded whose cells these are; they may come from a transplant donor. Both conserved end residues are part of each CDR3. A D gene is named only where the DNA matches it firmly. Clone size is not always given. Where it is, it says once, few, many or a class for expanded clones.

few	.	TRBV20-1	TRBJ1-3	CSARGDNRSGNTIYF
.	.	TRBV6-5	TRBJ2-7	CASSLTESYEQYF
many	.	TRBV27	TRBJ2-7	CASRGYEQYF
.	.	TRBV4-2	TRBJ1-1	CASSLSSGMNTEAFF
.	.	TRBV3-1	TRBJ2-2	CASSQVRGGTGELFF
.	TRBD1	TRBV7-9	TRBJ2-5	CASSLRPPTGPETQYF
.	.	TRBV20-1	TRBJ2-7	CSARGRQVDEQYF
.	.	TRBV27	TRBJ1-2	CASSNHRVYGYTF
.	.	TRBV12-3/TRBV12-4	TRBJ1-5	CASSLQHYQPQHF
.	.	TRBV7-3	TRBJ2-1	CASSGELGANEQFF
many	.	TRBV12-3/TRBV12-4	TRBJ2-2	CASDVSGVGGELFF
.	.	TRBV9	TRBJ2-1	CASSDTPGQPREEAYNEQFF
.	.	TRBV7-9	TRBJ1-1	CASSLEILNTEAFF
.	TRBD2	TRBV24-1	TRBJ2-1	CATSDSGLGRDNEQFF
.	TRBD2	TRBV15	TRBJ2-7	CATTSGLGDEQYF
.	TRBD1	TRBV20-1	TRBJ2-5	CSARDSTGGTETQYF
many	.	TRBV5-1	TRBJ2-6	CASSLGSSAGANVLTF
.	TRBD1	TRBV5-1	TRBJ1-4	CASSLAGTGVEKLFF
few	.	TRBV10-3	TRBJ1-2	CAISVTRYYGYTF
many	.	TRBV18	TRBJ2-1	CASSVAYNEQFF
few	.	TRBV29-1	TRBJ2-1	CSVPGRPYNEQFF
.	.	TRBV7-8	TRBJ1-2	CASRSRDKYGYTF
few	.	TRBV19	TRBJ2-3	CATARDTQYF
.	.	TRBV5-1	TRBJ1-1	CASSLYRTMNTEAFF
.	.	TRBV12-3/TRBV12-4	TRBJ2-3	CASSFGGGSTDTQYF
few	TRBD2	TRBV6-1	TRBJ2-7	CASSLPKRGGTYEQYF
.	.	TRBV5-1	TRBJ1-2	CASSFVRGNGYTF
.	.	TRBV24-1	TRBJ2-1	CATSDFAGTSYNEQFF
few	.	TRBV6-5	TRBJ1-3	CASSYSGGPLGNTIYF
few	.	TRBV2	TRBJ2-7	CASHPVGVLSYEQYF
.	.	TRBV20-1	TRBJ2-5	CSAAQEGTQYF
few	.	TRBV12-3/TRBV12-4	TRBJ1-1	CASTPIRGLKGTEAFF
.	TRBD2	TRBV27	TRBJ2-3	CASSALLRGRASDTQYF
.	.	TRBV10-3	TRBJ2-7	CAIRNRDTSDEQYF
few	TRBD1	TRBV29-1	TRBJ1-3	CSVEDRVDGNTIYF
few	.	TRBV7-9	TRBJ1-2	CASSSAGTGYTF
.	.	TRBV6-6	TRBJ1-4	CASSGRGREKLFF
.	.	TRBV29-1	TRBJ2-7	CSVDQGSSYEQYF
many	TRBD1	TRBV5-1	TRBJ1-3	CASSLGDRNGDTIYF
few	.	TRBV12-3/TRBV12-4	TRBJ2-4	CASSFSDTQNIQYF
.	.	TRBV7-9	TRBJ2-7	CASSLALGEQGHYEQYF
.	.	TRBV27	TRBJ1-1	CASSLKGWGPEAFF
many	TRBD1	TRBV7-2	TRBJ1-2	CASSLVGQGYGYTF
.	.	TRBV4-1	TRBJ1-5	CASGDPNQPQHF
once	TRBD2	TRBV7-9	TRBJ2-3	CASSSKQPTSGSTQYF
.	.	TRBV5-1	TRBJ1-6	CASSLAGRDNSPLHF
many	.	TRBV7-9	TRBJ1-4	CASSLDRNNEKLFF
.	.	TRBV4-1	TRBJ2-5	CASSQDLGLPDQYF
.	TRBD1	TRBV10-3	TRBJ1-6	CAIRTGGVYNSPLHF
.	.	TRBV4-2	TRBJ2-3	CASSRTPERGTPPADTQYF
.	.	TRBV6-5	TRBJ2-7	CASSYSTGPLMEQYF
few	TRBD1	TRBV19	TRBJ2-7	CASSIWAGGAEQYF
many	.	TRBV20-1	TRBJ2-3	CSAEFDTQYF
few	TRBD1	TRBV6-1	TRBJ1-5	CASSSGTGGLSQHF
.	.	TRBV4-3	TRBJ2-3	CASSQAPVASAPETQYF
.	TRBD1	TRBV6-5	TRBJ1-5	CASSYSGTGTQPQHF
.	TRBD2	TRBV7-2	TRBJ2-1	CASSLAGTTSYNEQFF
many	.	TRBV28	TRBJ1-3	CASSSGTVGNTIYF